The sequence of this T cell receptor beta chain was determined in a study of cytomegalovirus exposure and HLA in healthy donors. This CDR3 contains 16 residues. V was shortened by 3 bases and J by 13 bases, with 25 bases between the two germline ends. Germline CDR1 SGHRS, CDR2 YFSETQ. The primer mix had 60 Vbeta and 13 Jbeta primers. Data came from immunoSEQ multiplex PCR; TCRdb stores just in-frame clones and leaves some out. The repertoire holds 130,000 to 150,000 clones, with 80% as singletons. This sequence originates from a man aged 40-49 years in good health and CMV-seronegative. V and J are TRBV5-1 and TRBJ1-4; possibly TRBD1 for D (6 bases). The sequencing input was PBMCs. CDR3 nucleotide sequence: TGCGCCAGCAGCTCAGGACAGACCAATAGAAGGGAACGACTGTTTTTT. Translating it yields CASSSGQTNRRERLFF.